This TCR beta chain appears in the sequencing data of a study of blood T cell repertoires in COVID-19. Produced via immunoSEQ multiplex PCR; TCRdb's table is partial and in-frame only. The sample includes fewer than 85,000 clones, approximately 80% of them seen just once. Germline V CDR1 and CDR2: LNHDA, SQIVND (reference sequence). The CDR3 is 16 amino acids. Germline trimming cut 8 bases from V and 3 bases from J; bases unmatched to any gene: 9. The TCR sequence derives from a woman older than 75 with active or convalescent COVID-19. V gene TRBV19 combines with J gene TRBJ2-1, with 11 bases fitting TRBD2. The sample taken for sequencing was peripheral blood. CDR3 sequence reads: CASAMGLAVRYNEQFF. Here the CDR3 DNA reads TGTGCCAGTGCTATGGGACTAGCGGTCCGCTACAATGAGCAGTTCTTC.